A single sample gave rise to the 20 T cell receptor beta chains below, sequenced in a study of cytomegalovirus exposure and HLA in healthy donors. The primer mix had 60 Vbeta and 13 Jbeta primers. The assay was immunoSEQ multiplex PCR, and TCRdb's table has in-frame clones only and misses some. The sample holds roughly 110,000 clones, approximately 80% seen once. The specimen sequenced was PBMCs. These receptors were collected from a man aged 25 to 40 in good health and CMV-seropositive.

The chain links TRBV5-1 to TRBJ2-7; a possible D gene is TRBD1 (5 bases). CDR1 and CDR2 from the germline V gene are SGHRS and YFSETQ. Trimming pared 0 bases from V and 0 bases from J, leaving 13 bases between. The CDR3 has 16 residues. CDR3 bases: TGCGCCAGCAGCTTGGGAGGCCAGCAGGGCTCCTACGAGCAGTACGTC. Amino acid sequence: CASSLGGQQGSYEQYV.

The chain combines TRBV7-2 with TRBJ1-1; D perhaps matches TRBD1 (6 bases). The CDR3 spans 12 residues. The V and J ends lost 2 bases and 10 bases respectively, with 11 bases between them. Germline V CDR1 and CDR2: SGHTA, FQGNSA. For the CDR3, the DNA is TGTGCCAGCAGCTTAACGACAGGTAGAGCTTTCTTT. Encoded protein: CASSLTTGRAFF.

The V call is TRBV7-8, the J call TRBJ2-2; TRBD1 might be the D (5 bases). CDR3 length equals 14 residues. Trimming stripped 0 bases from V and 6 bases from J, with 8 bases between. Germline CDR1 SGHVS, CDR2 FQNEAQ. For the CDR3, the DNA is TGTGCCAGCAGCTTAGCCAGGGTTCCCGGGGAGCTGTTTTTT. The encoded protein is CASSLARVPGELFF.

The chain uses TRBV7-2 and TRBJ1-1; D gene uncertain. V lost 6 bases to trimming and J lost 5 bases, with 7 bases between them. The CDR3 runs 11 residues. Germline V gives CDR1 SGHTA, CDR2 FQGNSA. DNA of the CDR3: TGTGCCAGCAGTGAGAAAACTGAAGCTTTCTTT. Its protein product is CASSEKTEAFF.

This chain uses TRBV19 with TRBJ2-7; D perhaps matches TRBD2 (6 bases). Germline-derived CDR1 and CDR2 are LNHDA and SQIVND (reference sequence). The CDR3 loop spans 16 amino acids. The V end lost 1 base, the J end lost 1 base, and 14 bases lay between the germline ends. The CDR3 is CASSIVSGVDSYEQYF. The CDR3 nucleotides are TGTGCCAGTAGTATAGTCTCGGGGGTCGATTCCTACGAGCAGTACTTC. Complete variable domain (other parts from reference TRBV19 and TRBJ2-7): DGGITQSPKYLFRKEGQNVTLSCEQNLNHDAMYWYRQDPGQGLRLIYYSQIVNDFQKGDIAEGYSVSREKKESFPLTVTSAQKNPTAFYLCASSIVSGVDSYEQYFGPGTRLTVT.

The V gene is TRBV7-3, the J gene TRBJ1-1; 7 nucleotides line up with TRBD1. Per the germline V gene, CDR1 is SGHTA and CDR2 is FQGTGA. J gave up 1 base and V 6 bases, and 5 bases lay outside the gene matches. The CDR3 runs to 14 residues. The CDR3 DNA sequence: TGTGCCAGCAGTCGACAGGGTTCGAACACTGAAGCTTTCTTT. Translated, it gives CASSRQGSNTEAFF.

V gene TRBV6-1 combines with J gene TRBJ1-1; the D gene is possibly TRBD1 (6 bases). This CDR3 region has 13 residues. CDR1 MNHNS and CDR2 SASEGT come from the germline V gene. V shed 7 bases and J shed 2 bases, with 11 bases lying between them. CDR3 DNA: TGTGCCAGCAAGGACAGAGTCAACACTGAAGCTTTCTTT. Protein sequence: CASKDRVNTEAFF.

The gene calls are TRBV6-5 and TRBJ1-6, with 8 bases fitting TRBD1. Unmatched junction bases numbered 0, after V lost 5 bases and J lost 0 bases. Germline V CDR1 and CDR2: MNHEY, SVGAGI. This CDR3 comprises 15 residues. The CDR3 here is CASSGTGSYNSPLHF. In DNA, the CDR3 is TGTGCCAGCAGTGGGACAGGCTCCTATAATTCACCCCTCCACTTT.

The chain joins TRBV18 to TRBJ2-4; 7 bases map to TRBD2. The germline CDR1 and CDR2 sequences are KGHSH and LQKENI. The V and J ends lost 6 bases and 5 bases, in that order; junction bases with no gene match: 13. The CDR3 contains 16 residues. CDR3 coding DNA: TGTGCCAGCTCGAGCGGGGAGGGATCGGGCCAAAACATTCAGTACTTC. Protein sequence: CASSSGEGSGQNIQYF.

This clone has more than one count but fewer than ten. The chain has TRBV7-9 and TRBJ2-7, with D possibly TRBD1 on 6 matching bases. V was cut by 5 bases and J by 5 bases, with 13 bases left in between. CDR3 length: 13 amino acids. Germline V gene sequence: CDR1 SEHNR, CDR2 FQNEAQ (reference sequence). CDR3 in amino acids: CASSVQQGNEQYF. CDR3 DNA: TGTGCCAGCAGCGTACAACAGGGAAACGAGCAGTACTTC. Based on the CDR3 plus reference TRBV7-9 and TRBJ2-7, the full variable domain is DTGVSQNPRHKITKRGQNVTFRCDPISEHNRLYWYRQTLGQGPEFLTYFQNEAQLEKSRLLSDRFSAERPKGSFSTLEIQRTEQGDSAMYLCASSVQQGNEQYFGPGTRLTVT.

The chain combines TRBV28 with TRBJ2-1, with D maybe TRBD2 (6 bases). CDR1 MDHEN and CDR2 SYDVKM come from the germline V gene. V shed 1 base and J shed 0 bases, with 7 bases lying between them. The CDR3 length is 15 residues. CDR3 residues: CASSLYGGSYNEQFF. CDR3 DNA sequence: TGTGCCAGCAGTTTATACGGGGGCTCCTACAATGAGCAGTTCTTC.

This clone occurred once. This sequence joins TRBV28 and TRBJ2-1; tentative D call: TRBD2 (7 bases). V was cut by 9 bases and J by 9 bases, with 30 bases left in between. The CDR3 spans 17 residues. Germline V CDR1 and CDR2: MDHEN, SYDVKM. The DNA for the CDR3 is TGTGCCAGTCGTAATGGGGGGGGGACACGGCGTTTCTTTGAGCAGTTCTTC. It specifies CASRNGGGTRRFFEQFF. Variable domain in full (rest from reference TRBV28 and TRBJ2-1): DVKVTQSSRYLVKRTGEKVFLECVQDMDHENMFWYRQDPGLGLRLIYFSYDVKMKEKGDIPEGYSVSREKKERFSLILESASTNQTSMYLCASRNGGGTRRFFEQFFGPGTRLTVL.

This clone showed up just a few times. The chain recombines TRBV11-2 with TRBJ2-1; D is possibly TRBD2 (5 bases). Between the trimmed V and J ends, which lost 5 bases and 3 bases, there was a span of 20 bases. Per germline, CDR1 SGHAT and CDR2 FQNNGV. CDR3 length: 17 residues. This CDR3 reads CASSHTKRLLRYNEQFF. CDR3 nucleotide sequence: TGTGCCAGCAGCCACACCAAGCGGCTCCTGCGCTACAATGAGCAGTTCTTC.

The DNA for the CDR3 is TGTGCCAGCAGCTCACAGGGTGAGCCCTACGAGCAGTACGTC. Encoded protein: CASSSQGEPYEQYV. This rearrangement joins TRBV7-9 to TRBJ2-7, with D possibly being TRBD1 (6 bases). V lost 4 bases to trimming and J lost 2 bases, with 12 bases between them. Germline loops: CDR1 SEHNR, CDR2 FQNEAQ (reference sequence). This CDR3 contains 14 residues.

The chain's CDR3 is CASSLVGQGGTEAFF. The CDR3 DNA is TGCGCCAGCAGCTTGGTCGGACAGGGAGGCACTGAAGCTTTCTTT. This sequence joins TRBV5-1 and TRBJ1-1; TRBD1 matches at 8 bases. Looked up from germline, CDR1 is SGHRS and CDR2 is YFSETQ. This CDR3 comprises 15 residues. J was trimmed by 4 bases and V by 0 bases; bases with no gene match: 5.

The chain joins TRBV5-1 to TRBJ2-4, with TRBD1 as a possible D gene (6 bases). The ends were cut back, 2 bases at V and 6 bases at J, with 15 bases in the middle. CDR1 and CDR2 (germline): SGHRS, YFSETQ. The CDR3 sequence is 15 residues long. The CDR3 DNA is TGCGCCAGCAGCTTAGGAGAGGCCAGGGGAAACATTCAGTACTTC. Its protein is CASSLGEARGNIQYF. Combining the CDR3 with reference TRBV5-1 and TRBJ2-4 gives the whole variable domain KAGVTQTPRYLIKTRGQQVTLSCSPISGHRSVSWYQQTPGQGLQFLFEYFSETQRNKGNFPGRFSGRQFSNSRSEMNVSTLELGDSALYLCASSLGEARGNIQYFGAGTRLSVL.

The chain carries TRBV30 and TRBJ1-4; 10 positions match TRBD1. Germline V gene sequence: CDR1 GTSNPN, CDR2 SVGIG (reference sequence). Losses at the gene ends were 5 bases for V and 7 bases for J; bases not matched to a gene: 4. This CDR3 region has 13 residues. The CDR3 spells CAWDRGRREKLFF. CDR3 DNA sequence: TGTGCCTGGGACAGGGGGCGCCGTGAAAAACTGTTTTTT.

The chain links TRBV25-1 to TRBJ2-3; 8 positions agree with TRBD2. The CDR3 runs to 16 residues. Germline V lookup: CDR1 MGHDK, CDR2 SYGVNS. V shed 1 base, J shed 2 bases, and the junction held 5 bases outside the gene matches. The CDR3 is CASSEFSGGLTDTQYF. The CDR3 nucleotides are TGTGCCAGCAGTGAATTCTCGGGGGGGCTCACAGATACGCAGTATTTT.

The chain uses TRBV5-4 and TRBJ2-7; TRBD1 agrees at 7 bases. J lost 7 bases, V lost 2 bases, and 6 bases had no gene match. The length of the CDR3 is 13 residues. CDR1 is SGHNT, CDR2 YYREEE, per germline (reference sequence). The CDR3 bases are TGTGCCAGCAGCTTCCGGGACAGTCGAGAGCAGTACTTC. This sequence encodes CASSFRDSREQYF. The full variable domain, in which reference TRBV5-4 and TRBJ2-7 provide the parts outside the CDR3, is ETGVTQSPTHLIKTRGQQVTLRCSSQSGHNTVSWYQQALGQGPQFIFQYYREEENGRGNFPPRFSGLQFPNYSSELNVNALELDDSALYLCASSFRDSREQYFGPGTRLTVT.

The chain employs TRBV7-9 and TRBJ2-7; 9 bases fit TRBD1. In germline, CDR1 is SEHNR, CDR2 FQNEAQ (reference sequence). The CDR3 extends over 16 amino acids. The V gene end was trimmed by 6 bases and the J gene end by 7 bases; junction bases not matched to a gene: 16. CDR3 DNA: TGTGCCAGCAGTTTGGGGGCCGGGACAGGGCTATTTGAGCAGTACTTC. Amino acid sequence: CASSLGAGTGLFEQYF.